Listed below are T cell receptor beta chains from one sample, sequenced in a study of T cells in Graves' hyperthyroidism and ophthalmopathy. TCRdb called the multiplex PCR reads again in MiXCR, with one record for every CDR3 protein. The sample has 350,000 to 450,000 distinct CDR3 sequences; about 14% are singletons. Input material: blood. Receptor source: a man in his forties or fifties with Graves' ophthalmopathy. CDR3s include the opening cysteine and the closing phenylalanine or tryptophan. Each record gives: CDR3 length, clone size, D gene, J gene, V gene, CDR3 protein, CDR3 DNA. The D gene is left open where the match is weak. Clone size appears in some rows only: once, few, many, or a class for an expanded clone.

len: 14
abundance: many
d_gene: TRBD2
j_gene: TRBJ2-1
v_gene: TRBV7-9
CDR3aa: CASSFLAGGFGQFF
CDR3nt: TGTGCCAGCAGCTTCCTAGCGGGGGGGTTTGGGCAGTTCTTC

len: 12
abundance: few
d_gene: NA
j_gene: TRBJ2-7
v_gene: TRBV14
CDR3aa: CASSLLGDEQYF
CDR3nt: TGTGCCAGCAGCCTGCTGGGGGACGAGCAGTACTTC

len: 13
abundance: NA
d_gene: NA
j_gene: TRBJ2-1
v_gene: TRBV24-1
CDR3aa: CAIGPHAYNEQFF
CDR3nt: TGTGCCATTGGGCCTCATGCCTACAATGAGCAGTTCTTC

len: 13
abundance: many
d_gene: NA
j_gene: TRBJ1-2
v_gene: TRBV12-3/TRBV12-4
CDR3aa: CASIAGPMEGYTF
CDR3nt: TGTGCCAGCATCGCCGGCCCGATGGAGGGCTACACCTTC

len: 13
abundance: few
d_gene: NA
j_gene: TRBJ2-4
v_gene: TRBV29-1
CDR3aa: CSVVGGAGNIQYF
CDR3nt: TGCAGCGTTGTTGGGGGGGCAGGAAACATTCAGTACTTC

len: 13
abundance: many
d_gene: TRBD2
j_gene: TRBJ2-1
v_gene: TRBV2
CDR3aa: CASSGSGRGEQFF
CDR3nt: TGTGCCAGCAGTGGAAGCGGGAGAGGTGAGCAGTTCTTC

len: 14
abundance: few
d_gene: NA
j_gene: TRBJ2-3
v_gene: TRBV20-1
CDR3aa: CSALDATGTDTQYF
CDR3nt: TGCAGTGCTCTAGATGCAACTGGCACAGATACGCAGTATTTT

len: 13
abundance: NA
d_gene: NA
j_gene: TRBJ2-1
v_gene: TRBV6-2/TRBV6-3
CDR3aa: CASRERASLEQFF
CDR3nt: TGTGCCAGCCGGGAGCGGGCCTCCCTAGAGCAGTTCTTC

len: 11
abundance: few
d_gene: NA
j_gene: TRBJ1-1
v_gene: TRBV29-1
CDR3aa: CSGGARFEAFF
CDR3nt: TGCAGCGGGGGGGCCAGATTTGAAGCTTTCTTT

len: 15
abundance: NA
d_gene: TRBD2
j_gene: TRBJ2-3
v_gene: TRBV15
CDR3aa: CATSRGGGSRNTQYF
CDR3nt: TGTGCCACCAGCAGAGGTGGCGGGAGTAGGAATACGCAGTATTTT

len: 14
abundance: NA
d_gene: TRBD1
j_gene: TRBJ2-2
v_gene: TRBV2
CDR3aa: CASRGQGTPGELFF
CDR3nt: TGTGCCAGCAGGGGACAGGGTACCCCCGGGGAGCTGTTTTTT

len: 13
abundance: many
d_gene: NA
j_gene: TRBJ1-1
v_gene: TRBV20-1
CDR3aa: CSARVGVSTEAFF
CDR3nt: TGCAGTGCTAGAGTGGGGGTGAGCACTGAAGCTTTCTTT

len: 17
abundance: many
d_gene: TRBD2
j_gene: TRBJ2-3
v_gene: TRBV4-1
CDR3aa: CASSQRGIGGSTDTQYF
CDR3nt: TGCGCCAGCAGCCAACGGGGGATCGGGGGGAGCACAGATACGCAGTATTTT

len: 11
abundance: many
d_gene: NA
j_gene: TRBJ1-1
v_gene: TRBV29-1
CDR3aa: CSVVGVKAAFF
CDR3nt: TGCAGCGTTGTAGGAGTTAAGGCAGCTTTCTTT

len: 15
abundance: many
d_gene: NA
j_gene: TRBJ2-3
v_gene: TRBV11-3
CDR3aa: CASSLGTSSVDTQYF
CDR3nt: TGTGCCAGCAGCTTAGGGACCTCCTCCGTAGATACGCAGTATTTT

len: 16
abundance: NA
d_gene: NA
j_gene: TRBJ1-6
v_gene: TRBV28
CDR3aa: CASTTPSGIKHSPLHF
CDR3nt: TGTGCCAGCACCACTCCGTCCGGGATAAAGCATTCACCCCTCCACTTT

len: 15
abundance: many
d_gene: TRBD2
j_gene: TRBJ2-1
v_gene: TRBV30
CDR3aa: CAWCGGAGDYNEQFF
CDR3nt: TGTGCCTGGTGTGGTGGGGCGGGAGATTACAATGAGCAGTTCTTC

len: 15
abundance: few
d_gene: TRBD1
j_gene: TRBJ2-7
v_gene: TRBV5-4
CDR3aa: CASSPAGDRVYEQYF
CDR3nt: TGTGCCAGCAGCCCAGCCGGGGACAGGGTCTACGAGCAGTACTTC

len: 14
abundance: NA
d_gene: TRBD2
j_gene: TRBJ2-5
v_gene: TRBV5-1
CDR3aa: CASSSTSGTETQYF
CDR3nt: TGCGCCAGCAGCTCGACTAGCGGGACAGAGACCCAGTACTTC

len: 17
abundance: many
d_gene: TRBD2
j_gene: TRBJ2-5
v_gene: TRBV11-3
CDR3aa: CASSSRLAGGKGETQYF
CDR3nt: TGTGCCAGCAGCTCAAGACTAGCGGGAGGCAAGGGAGAGACCCAGTACTTC

len: 14
abundance: many
d_gene: NA
j_gene: TRBJ1-2
v_gene: TRBV2
CDR3aa: CASSPLTGRDGYTF
CDR3nt: TGTGCCAGCAGCCCCCTTACAGGGAGGGATGGCTACACCTTC

len: 15
abundance: many
d_gene: TRBD2
j_gene: TRBJ2-5
v_gene: TRBV11-2
CDR3aa: CASSVRGLAGETQYF
CDR3nt: TGTGCCAGCAGCGTAAGGGGACTAGCGGGAGAGACCCAGTACTTC

len: 11
abundance: many
d_gene: NA
j_gene: TRBJ2-7
v_gene: TRBV29-1
CDR3aa: CSVDSAGEQYF
CDR3nt: TGCAGCGTTGATTCGGCAGGCGAGCAGTACTTC

len: 16
abundance: few
d_gene: TRBD1
j_gene: TRBJ1-5
v_gene: TRBV5-6
CDR3aa: CASSQYTGVGNQPQHF
CDR3nt: TGTGCCAGCAGCCAATACACAGGGGTTGGCAATCAGCCCCAGCATTTT

len: 16
abundance: many
d_gene: NA
j_gene: TRBJ2-5
v_gene: TRBV27
CDR3aa: CASSPDFRGVQETQYF
CDR3nt: TGTGCCAGCAGTCCCGATTTTCGGGGAGTCCAAGAGACCCAGTACTTC

len: 15
abundance: many
d_gene: NA
j_gene: TRBJ2-3
v_gene: TRBV6-1
CDR3aa: CASSRSRQSTDTQYF
CDR3nt: TGTGCCAGCAGTAGGAGCCGGCAAAGCACAGATACGCAGTATTTT

len: 17
abundance: many
d_gene: TRBD2
j_gene: TRBJ2-5
v_gene: TRBV19
CDR3aa: CASSTTSGSLSGETQYF
CDR3nt: TGTGCCAGTAGTACAACTAGCGGGAGCTTGTCCGGAGAGACCCAGTACTTC

len: 15
abundance: many
d_gene: TRBD1
j_gene: TRBJ2-7
v_gene: TRBV6-2/TRBV6-3
CDR3aa: CASRNPGQGGHEQYF
CDR3nt: TGTGCCAGCAGAAACCCGGGACAGGGAGGTCACGAGCAGTACTTC

len: 14
abundance: many
d_gene: TRBD1
j_gene: TRBJ2-7
v_gene: TRBV20-1
CDR3aa: CSATQGALDHEQYF
CDR3nt: TGCAGTGCTACTCAGGGGGCCCTCGACCACGAGCAGTACTTC

len: 14
abundance: many
d_gene: NA
j_gene: TRBJ2-7
v_gene: TRBV27
CDR3aa: CASSATNSRREQYF
CDR3nt: TGTGCCAGCAGTGCCACTAATTCCAGGCGGGAGCAGTACTTC

len: 16
abundance: many
d_gene: TRBD1
j_gene: TRBJ2-1
v_gene: TRBV5-8
CDR3aa: CASSLGAQGAYNEQFF
CDR3nt: TGTGCCAGCAGCTTGGGGGCTCAGGGGGCCTACAATGAGCAGTTCTTC

len: 15
abundance: NA
d_gene: TRBD1
j_gene: TRBJ2-7
v_gene: TRBV4-2
CDR3aa: CASSQEGDRGLRQYF
CDR3nt: TGTGCCAGCAGCCAAGAAGGGGACAGGGGGCTTCGGCAGTACTTC

len: 18
abundance: NA
d_gene: NA
j_gene: TRBJ2-2
v_gene: TRBV3-1
CDR3aa: CASSQVTPGLPNTGELFF
CDR3nt: TGTGCCAGCAGCCAAGTAACTCCCGGACTACCTAACACCGGGGAGCTGTTTTTT

len: 14
abundance: NA
d_gene: TRBD2
j_gene: TRBJ2-5
v_gene: TRBV29-1
CDR3aa: CSVVGGGIWETQYF
CDR3nt: TGCAGCGTTGTGGGGGGGGGGATTTGGGAGACCCAGTACTTC

len: 12
abundance: few
d_gene: NA
j_gene: TRBJ1-2
v_gene: TRBV7-9
CDR3aa: CASSWLRGGYTF
CDR3nt: TGTGCCAGCAGCTGGCTCCGGGGAGGCTACACCTTC

len: 16
abundance: many
d_gene: TRBD2
j_gene: TRBJ2-1
v_gene: TRBV13
CDR3aa: CASSLGRLAGFNEQFF
CDR3nt: TGTGCCAGCAGCTTAGGGCGACTAGCGGGTTTCAATGAGCAGTTCTTC

len: 14
abundance: few
d_gene: NA
j_gene: TRBJ2-7
v_gene: TRBV9
CDR3aa: CASSPTDNPYEQYF
CDR3nt: TGTGCCAGCAGTCCGACTGACAACCCCTACGAGCAGTACTTC

len: 14
abundance: NA
d_gene: NA
j_gene: TRBJ1-1
v_gene: TRBV29-1
CDR3aa: CSVEGRQGQTEAFF
CDR3nt: TGCAGCGTTGAGGGTAGGCAGGGCCAAACTGAAGCTTTCTTT

len: 15
abundance: NA
d_gene: TRBD1
j_gene: TRBJ2-7
v_gene: TRBV12-3/TRBV12-4
CDR3aa: CASSLPRQGIYEQYF
CDR3nt: TGTGCCAGCAGTTTACCCAGACAGGGGATTTACGAGCAGTACTTC

len: 14
abundance: many
d_gene: NA
j_gene: TRBJ2-7
v_gene: TRBV7-2
CDR3aa: CASSLETGRYEQYF
CDR3nt: TGTGCCAGCAGCTTAGAGACAGGACGTTACGAGCAGTACTTC

len: 14
abundance: many
d_gene: NA
j_gene: TRBJ2-2
v_gene: TRBV2
CDR3aa: CASSGIERTGELFF
CDR3nt: TGTGCCAGCAGTGGTATCGAGCGCACCGGGGAGCTGTTTTTT

len: 20
abundance: many
d_gene: NA
j_gene: TRBJ2-5
v_gene: TRBV27
CDR3aa: CASSRRNGLVSRSIKETQYF
CDR3nt: TGTGCCAGCAGCCGACGAAATGGACTCGTATCCCGGAGCATAAAGGAGACCCAGTACTTC

len: 14
abundance: NA
d_gene: NA
j_gene: TRBJ1-2
v_gene: TRBV20-1
CDR3aa: CSASTVAGLFGYTF
CDR3nt: TGCAGTGCTAGCACGGTTGCAGGGCTTTTTGGCTACACCTTC

len: 15
abundance: NA
d_gene: NA
j_gene: TRBJ1-6
v_gene: TRBV28
CDR3aa: CASSTPGVGHSPLHF
CDR3nt: TGTGCCAGCAGTACCCCCGGGGTTGGGCATTCACCCCTCCACTTT

len: 13
abundance: NA
d_gene: NA
j_gene: TRBJ2-7
v_gene: TRBV29-1
CDR3aa: CSVRPADTYEQCF
CDR3nt: TGCAGCGTTCGACCTGCTGACACGTACGAGCAGTGCTTC

len: 14
abundance: few
d_gene: TRBD2
j_gene: TRBJ2-3
v_gene: TRBV20-1
CDR3aa: CSARPSGGTDTQYF
CDR3nt: TGCAGTGCTAGGCCTAGCGGGGGCACAGATACGCAGTATTTT

len: 16
abundance: many
d_gene: NA
j_gene: TRBJ1-1
v_gene: TRBV11-2
CDR3aa: CASSDAGTRRGTEAFF
CDR3nt: TGTGCCAGCAGCGACGCCGGGACAAGGAGGGGCACTGAAGCTTTCTTT

len: 13
abundance: many
d_gene: NA
j_gene: TRBJ2-5
v_gene: TRBV6-1
CDR3aa: CASSGHLQETQYF
CDR3nt: TGTGCCAGCAGTGGACATCTCCAAGAGACCCAGTACTTC

len: 16
abundance: NA
d_gene: NA
j_gene: TRBJ1-3
v_gene: TRBV12-3/TRBV12-4
CDR3aa: CASSSTGLNSGNTIYF
CDR3nt: TGTGCCAGCAGTTCGACAGGATTAAACTCTGGAAACACCATATATTTT

len: 17
abundance: few
d_gene: NA
j_gene: TRBJ2-7
v_gene: TRBV6-2/TRBV6-3
CDR3aa: CASSYSPLTGLYYEQYF
CDR3nt: TGTGCCAGCAGTTACTCCCCTTTGACAGGTCTATACTACGAGCAGTACTTC

len: 16
abundance: many
d_gene: NA
j_gene: TRBJ2-7
v_gene: TRBV2
CDR3aa: CASSERGGPFPYEQYF
CDR3nt: TGTGCCAGCAGTGAACGCGGCGGTCCCTTCCCCTACGAGCAGTACTTC

len: 14
abundance: many
d_gene: NA
j_gene: TRBJ2-1
v_gene: TRBV13
CDR3aa: CASSSGVSANEQFF
CDR3nt: TGTGCCAGCAGCTCCGGTGTTTCCGCCAATGAGCAGTTCTTC

len: 10
abundance: many
d_gene: NA
j_gene: TRBJ2-3
v_gene: TRBV20-1
CDR3aa: CSARAPAQYF
CDR3nt: TGCAGTGCTAGAGCTCCGGCACAGTATTTT

len: 12
abundance: many
d_gene: NA
j_gene: TRBJ2-7
v_gene: TRBV12-5
CDR3aa: CASGQTPYEQYF
CDR3nt: TGTGCTAGTGGCCAAACCCCCTACGAGCAGTACTTC

len: 17
abundance: many
d_gene: NA
j_gene: TRBJ2-7
v_gene: TRBV29-1
CDR3aa: CSVAGRGGGAGRDEQYF
CDR3nt: TGCAGCGTTGCCGGTCGAGGAGGGGGCGCGGGCAGGGACGAGCAGTACTTC

len: 15
abundance: many
d_gene: TRBD2
j_gene: TRBJ2-7
v_gene: TRBV6-5
CDR3aa: CASSYLLAGGYEQYF
CDR3nt: TGTGCCAGCAGTTACCTGCTAGCGGGAGGCTACGAGCAGTACTTC

len: 10
abundance: NA
d_gene: NA
j_gene: TRBJ1-1
v_gene: TRBV19
CDR3aa: CASGQERAFF
CDR3nt: TGTGCCAGTGGCCAAGAGAGGGCTTTCTTT

len: 14
abundance: NA
d_gene: NA
j_gene: TRBJ2-1
v_gene: TRBV9
CDR3aa: CASSVGTSSREQFF
CDR3nt: TGTGCCAGCAGCGTAGGTACTAGCTCTCGTGAGCAGTTCTTC